This entry concerns a single T cell receptor (beta chain). Sequenced by immunoSEQ multiplex PCR; TCRdb stores in-frame clones only, minus some. The table includes some 80,000 clones, more than 85% detected once. This entry comes from a study of technical replicates of blood from a handful of donors. Losses at the gene ends were 3 bases for V and 6 bases for J; bases not matched to a gene: 5. CDR3 length equals 14 residues. CDR1 is MNHEY, CDR2 SVGAGI, per germline. This chain links TRBV6-5 with TRBJ1-2, with 9 bases lining up with TRBD1. The sequence was obtained from a human donor in good health. Material: T cells isolated from PBMCs. The CDR3, as DNA: TGTGCCAGCAGTTATCAGGACAGGGGAGATGGCTACACCTTC. Its protein is CASSYQDRGDGYTF.